This T cell receptor (beta chain) comes out of a study of human T cells and chemical hapten exposure. Overall study context: Once 0.01% DPC had been applied to the upper back by patch test, readings were taken at 6 days.

Germline V gene lookup returns CDR1 SGHAT and CDR2 FQNNGV. The CDR3 spans 17 residues. The ends lost 4 bases at V and 2 bases at J; junction bases unmatched: 13. This clonotype appeared a few times. Antigen specificity is unknown. Study-level findings and limits: Expanded TCRs formed significantly more large CDR3 similarity clusters than controls.

Individual cDNA molecules received unique molecular identifiers in the library. As originally analysed: Across samples, TCR counts had a median of around 100,000 and ranged from roughly 23,224 to 750,000. TCRdb reprocessed the RACE reads via MiXCR and lists one record per CDR3 protein. The V and J calls were not made by the authors but by TCRdb's processing. The table has roughly 150,000 distinct CDR3 sequences, about a quarter seen once. Time point meaning: patch test 3, about 24 weeks after DPC sensitization. Indicated treatment: therapeutic diphenylcyclopropenone sensitization with weekly scalp DPC.

V usage is TRBV11-2 and J usage is TRBJ1-2; 7 bases are shared with TRBD1. The receptor was isolated from a young woman with alopecia areata. Some clones in this sample may be carry-over from other donors' samples. The sample in question was whole blood, obtained in connection with sensitization to the hapten diphenylcyclopropenone (DPC). CDR3 sequence (DNA): TGTGCCAGCAGCTCCCCTCGGTTAGGACAGGAGAACTATGGCTACACCTTC. Its protein is CASSSPRLGQENYGYTF. The full variable domain, with the rest looked up from reference TRBV11-2 and TRBJ1-2, is EAGVAQSPRYKIIEKRQSVAFWCNPISGHATLYWYQQILGQGPKLLIQFQNNGVVDDSQLPKDRFSAERLKGVDSTLKIQPAKLEDSAVYLCASSSPRLGQENYGYTFGSGTRLTVV.